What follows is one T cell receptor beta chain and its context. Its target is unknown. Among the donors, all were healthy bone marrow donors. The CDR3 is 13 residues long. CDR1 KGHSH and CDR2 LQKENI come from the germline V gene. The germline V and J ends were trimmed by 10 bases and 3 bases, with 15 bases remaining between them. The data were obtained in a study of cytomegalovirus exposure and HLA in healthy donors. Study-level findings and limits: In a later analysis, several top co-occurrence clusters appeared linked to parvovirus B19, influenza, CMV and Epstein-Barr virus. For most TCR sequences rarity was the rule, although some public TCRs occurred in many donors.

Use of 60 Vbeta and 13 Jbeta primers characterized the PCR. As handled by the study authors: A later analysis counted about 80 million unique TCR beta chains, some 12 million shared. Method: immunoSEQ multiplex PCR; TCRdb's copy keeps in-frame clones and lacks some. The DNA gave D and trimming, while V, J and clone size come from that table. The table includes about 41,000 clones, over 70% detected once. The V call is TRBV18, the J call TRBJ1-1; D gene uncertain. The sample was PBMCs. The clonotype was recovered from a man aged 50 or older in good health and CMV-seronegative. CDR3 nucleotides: TGTGCCACCACCTTCACGGTTTACACTGAAGCTTTCTTT. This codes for CATTFTVYTEAFF.